One sample yielded the 3 T cell receptor beta chains listed below, sequenced in a study of PD-1 blockade in classical Hodgkin lymphoma. Profiling relied on immunoSEQ multiplex PCR, and the TCRdb table lists in-frame clones only, not all of them. This repertoire shows roughly 50,000 clones, nearly 90% found once; its top ten account for approximately 15%. Described time point: cycle 4 day 1 (C4D1), after 5 to 7 weeks of nivolumab. All patients relapsed after autologous stem cell transplantation, and brentuximab vedotin exposure varied. Material: peripheral blood mononuclear cells (PBMCs), obtained before the fourth cycle of nivolumab. These receptors came from a human donor with classical Hodgkin lymphoma.

The chain couples TRBV19 to TRBJ2-3; D call uncertain. V was trimmed by 3 bases and J by 2 bases, leaving 9 bases between them. Looked up from germline, CDR1 is LNHDA and CDR2 is SQIVND (reference sequence). The CDR3 runs to 14 residues. The chain's CDR3 is CASSIGFLTDTQYF. CDR3 sequence (DNA): TGTGCCAGTAGTATCGGCTTCCTCACAGATACGCAGTATTTT.

This chain links TRBV27 with TRBJ1-2; the D gene is possibly TRBD1 (5 bases). Between the trimmed V and J ends, which lost 4 bases and 8 bases, there was a span of 20 bases. The germline V gene has CDR1 MNHEY and CDR2 SMNVEV (reference sequence). The CDR3 is made up of 15 amino acids. In DNA form, the CDR3 reads TGTGCCAGCAGTTCAAGCGGCAGGGTCAGGGACGGCTACACCTTC. Translated: CASSSSGRVRDGYTF.

This clone was picked up a small number of times. V gene TRBV25-1 combines with J gene TRBJ1-1; D perhaps matches TRBD1 (5 bases). From germline, CDR1 is MGHDK and CDR2 SYGVNS. Between the trimmed V and J ends, which lost 3 bases and 6 bases, there was a span of 20 bases. The CDR3 is 16 amino acids. CDR3 protein: CASSDSLAQGGAEAFF. CDR3 bases: TGTGCCAGCAGTGATTCTCTGGCCCAGGGTGGCGCTGAAGCTTTCTTT.